The 12 T cell receptor beta chains presented below share a single source sample, sequenced in a study of blood T cell repertoires in COVID-19. Repertoires were generated with immunoSEQ multiplex PCR, while TCRdb's copy carries only in-frame clones and drops some. In the table there are about 250,000 clones, roughly 83% of which are singletons. The specimen was peripheral blood. These receptors were collected from a woman older than 75 with COVID-19, enrolled during active disease.

This chain links TRBV2 with TRBJ1-2; a weak D match, TRBD1 (5 bases). The V end lost 8 bases, the J end lost 5 bases, and 21 bases lay between the germline ends. Germline V gene lookup returns CDR1 SNHLY and CDR2 FYNNEI. This CDR3 spans 15 amino acids. The DNA of the CDR3 is TGTGCCAGCGACGGGGGGTCGGGGGACTTTTATGGCTACACCTTC. Amino acids: CASDGGSGDFYGYTF. The full variable domain, completed using reference TRBV2 and TRBJ1-2, is EPEVTQTPSHQVTQMGQEVILRCVPISNHLYFYWYRQILGQKVEFLVSFYNNEISEKSEIFDDQFSVERPDGSNFTLKIRSTKLEDSAMYFCASDGGSGDFYGYTFGSGTRLTVV.

CDR3 loop: CASKNRGTINQPQHF. The CDR3 nucleotides are TGTGCCAGTAAGAACCGTGGGACAATTAATCAGCCCCAGCATTTT. The chain couples TRBV19 to TRBJ1-5, with D perhaps TRBD1 (6 bases). This CDR3 has 15 residues. Germline CDR1 LNHDA, CDR2 SQIVND (reference sequence). Trimming removed 7 bases at V and 4 bases at J, with 17 bases between.

V is TRBV7-2 and J is TRBJ1-2, with D unclear. Germline assignment: CDR1 SGHTA and CDR2 FQGNSA. CDR3 length: 14 residues. The V end lost 2 bases, the J end lost 5 bases, and 12 bases lay between the germline ends. The CDR3 loop is CASSLSAGLYGYTF. The CDR3 bases are TGTGCCAGCAGCTTATCTGCGGGGTTGTATGGCTACACCTTC. The complete variable domain, with remaining parts taken from reference TRBV7-2 and TRBJ1-2, reads GAGVSQSPSNKVTEKGKDVELRCDPISGHTALYWYRQSLGQGLEFLIYFQGNSAPDKSGLPSDRFSAERTGGSVSTLTIQRTQQEDSAVYLCASSLSAGLYGYTFGSGTRLTVV.

This chain connects TRBV25-1 to TRBJ2-5; 8 nucleotides align to TRBD1. Germline V CDR1 and CDR2: MGHDK, SYGVNS. CDR3 length: 13 residues. J lost 7 bases, V lost 2 bases, and 3 bases had no gene match. CDR3 coding DNA: TGTGCCAGCAGTGAAACAGGGGGAGGGACCCAGTACTTC. This translates into CASSETGGGTQYF. The full variable domain, in which reference TRBV25-1 and TRBJ2-5 provide the parts outside the CDR3, is EADIYQTPRYLVIGTGKKITLECSQTMGHDKMYWYQQDPGMELHLIHYSYGVNSTEKGDLSSESTVSRIRTEHFPLTLESARPSHTSQYLCASSETGGGTQYFGPGTRLLVL.

V and J are TRBV2 and TRBJ1-6; TRBD1 agrees at 8 bases. After removal of 5 bases from V and 10 bases from J, the junction contained 4 bases not matched to a gene. The CDR3 is 13 amino acids. In germline, CDR1 is SNHLY, CDR2 FYNNEI. The CDR3, as DNA: TGTGCCAGCAGTTCGGACAGGGAATCACCCCTCCACTTT. Its translation is CASSSDRESPLHF.

The chain combines TRBV11-3 with TRBJ2-2; TRBD2 aligns across 7 bases. J was trimmed by 7 bases and V by 5 bases; bases with no gene match: 4. The CDR3 is 13 residues long. CDR1 and CDR2 from the germline V gene are SGHNT and YENEEA. CDR3 in amino acids: CASSPSGSGELFF. The CDR3, as DNA: TGTGCCAGCAGCCCTAGCGGTAGCGGGGAGCTGTTTTTT.

The rearrangement links TRBV10-3 to TRBJ1-5; 7 bases are a match to TRBD1. Germline trimming cut 0 bases from V and 7 bases from J; bases unmatched to any gene: 6. Germline CDR1 reads ENHRY; CDR2 reads SYGVKD. This CDR3 has 15 residues. The CDR3: CAISESGGGGQPQHF. The CDR3 DNA follows: TGTGCCATCAGTGAGTCTGGAGGGGGCGGGCAGCCCCAGCATTTT.

The chain carries TRBV6-4 and TRBJ1-6; tentative D call: TRBD1 (5 bases). V was clipped by 6 bases and J by 7 bases, with 13 bases between them. This CDR3 has 14 residues. Germline V gene lookup returns CDR1 MRHNA and CDR2 SNTAGT. The CDR3 loop is CASSAQGLNSPLHF. The DNA for the CDR3 is TGTGCCAGCAGCGCCCAGGGATTAAATTCACCCCTCCACTTT.

The rearrangement links TRBV28 to TRBJ1-1; the D gene is possibly TRBD1 (5 bases). The CDR3 is made up of 15 amino acids. The V gene's germline CDR1 is MDHEN and CDR2 SYDVKM. Trimming pared 10 bases from V and 2 bases from J, leaving 20 bases between. The CDR3 loop reads CATGRVWGTNTEAFF. The CDR3 DNA follows: TGTGCCACCGGGAGGGTTTGGGGGACCAACACTGAAGCTTTCTTT.

This clone was counted only a few times. Within the sample, other DNA sequences also encode this same CDR3. This chain joins TRBV7-2 and TRBJ1-5, with 9 bases identical to TRBD1. CDR3 length equals 14 residues. V lost 4 bases to trimming and J lost 5 bases; unmatched junction nucleotides: 3. Germline loops: CDR1 SGHTA, CDR2 FQGNSA. The CDR3 sequence is CASSSGQGDQPQHF. The CDR3, as DNA: TGTGCCAGCAGCTCGGGACAGGGCGATCAGCCCCAGCATTTT.

In this sample, this clone turned up a few times. The rearrangement joins TRBV27 to TRBJ2-7; TRBD1 agrees at 7 bases. Trimming removed 6 bases from V and 0 bases from J; junction bases left unmatched: 5. This CDR3 has 14 amino acids. CDR1 and CDR2 from the germline V gene are MNHEY and SMNVEV (reference sequence). In nucleotides, the CDR3 is TGTGCCAGCAGACTCCGGGACAGCTCCTACGAGCAGTACTTC. This gives the protein CASRLRDSSYEQYF.

This clone has just one count. This chain uses TRBV4-2 with TRBJ2-3; a possible D gene is TRBD2 (5 bases). The CDR3 spans 17 residues. The V gene lost 0 bases and the J gene lost 2 bases, with 15 bases spanning the gap. In germline, CDR1 is LGHNA, CDR2 YNFKEQ. The CDR3 protein is CASSQDLTRGNTDTQYF. The CDR3 coding sequence is TGTGCCAGCAGCCAAGATCTAACGAGAGGGAACACAGATACGCAGTATTTT.